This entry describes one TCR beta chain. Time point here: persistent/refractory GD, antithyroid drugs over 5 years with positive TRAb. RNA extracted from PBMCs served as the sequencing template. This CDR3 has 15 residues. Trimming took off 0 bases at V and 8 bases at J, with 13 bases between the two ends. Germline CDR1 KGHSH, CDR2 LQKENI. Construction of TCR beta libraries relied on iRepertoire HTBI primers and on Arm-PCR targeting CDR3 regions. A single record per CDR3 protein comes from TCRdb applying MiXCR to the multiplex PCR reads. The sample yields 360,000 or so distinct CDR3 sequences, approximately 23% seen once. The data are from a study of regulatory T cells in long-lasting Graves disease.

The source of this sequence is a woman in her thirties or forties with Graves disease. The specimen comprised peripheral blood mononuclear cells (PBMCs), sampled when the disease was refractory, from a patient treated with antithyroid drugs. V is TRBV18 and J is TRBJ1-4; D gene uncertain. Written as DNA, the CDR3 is TGTGCCAGCTCACCACCTGGGCATATCGGGGAAAAACTGTTTTTT. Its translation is CASSPPGHIGEKLFF.